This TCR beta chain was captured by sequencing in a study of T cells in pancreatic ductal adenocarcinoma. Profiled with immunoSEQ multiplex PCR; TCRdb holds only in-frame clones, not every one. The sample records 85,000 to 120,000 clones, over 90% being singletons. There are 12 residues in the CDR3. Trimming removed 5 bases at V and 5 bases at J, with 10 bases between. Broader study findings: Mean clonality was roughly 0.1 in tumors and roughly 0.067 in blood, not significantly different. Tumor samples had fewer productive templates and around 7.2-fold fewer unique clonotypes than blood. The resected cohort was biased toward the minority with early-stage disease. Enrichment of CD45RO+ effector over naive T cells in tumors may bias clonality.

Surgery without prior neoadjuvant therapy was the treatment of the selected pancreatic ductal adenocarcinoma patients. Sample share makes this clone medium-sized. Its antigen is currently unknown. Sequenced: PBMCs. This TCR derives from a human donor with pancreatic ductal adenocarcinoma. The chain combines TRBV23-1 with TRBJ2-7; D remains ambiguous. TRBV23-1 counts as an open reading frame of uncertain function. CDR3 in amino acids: CASSRGSHEQYF. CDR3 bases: TGCGCCAGCAGTAGAGGTTCCCACGAGCAGTACTTC.